Shown below are 16 T cell receptor beta chains from a single sample sequenced in a study of T cells in tumors after PD-1 blockade. Libraries were prepared by immunoSEQ multiplex PCR; TCRdb keeps only in-frame clonotypes and omits some of them. This table holds about 14,000 clones, 65% to 85% found once. This material consisted of PBMCs, taken after anti-PD-1 treatment. All receptors come from a human donor with basal cell carcinoma.

This chain connects TRBV5-4 to TRBJ2-5, with 10 bases matching TRBD2. The CDR3 is 17 amino acids. After removal of 0 bases from V and 1 base from J, the junction contained 6 bases not matched to a gene. CDR1 and CDR2 from the germline V gene are SGHNT and YYREEE (reference sequence). In nucleotides, the CDR3 is TGTGCCAGCAGCTTGGGGTCGCCTAGCGGGGGCCAAGAGACCCAGTACTTC. Protein sequence: CASSLGSPSGGQETQYF.

The gene calls are TRBV3-1 (or the pseudogene TRBV3-2) and TRBJ2-6, with TRBD2 matching over 8 bases. J lost 2 bases, V lost 2 bases, and 2 bases had no gene match. This CDR3 is built from 16 residues. From germline, CDR1 is LGHDT and CDR2 YNNKEL (reference sequence). The CDR3 here is CASSQRGGAGANVLTF. The DNA for the CDR3 is TGTGCCAGCAGCCAACGGGGGGGGGCTGGGGCCAACGTCCTGACTTTC.

CDR3 region: CASSHRDAAYEQYF. DNA for the CDR3: TGCGCCAGCAGCCACCGGGACGCAGCCTACGAGCAGTACTTC. V gene TRBV5-1 combines with J gene TRBJ2-7; possibly TRBD1 or TRBD2 for D (5 bases each). Germline V CDR1 and CDR2: SGHRS, YFSETQ. The CDR3 spans 14 residues. The V gene lost 4 bases and the J gene lost 2 bases, with 13 bases spanning the gap.

This sequence joins TRBV4-1 and TRBJ2-3; tentative D call: TRBD2 (5 bases). Germline V gene data show CDR1 as MGHRA and CDR2 as YSYEKL. The CDR3 has 14 residues. V gave up 1 base and J gave up 2 bases, with 7 bases separating them. Here the CDR3 DNA reads TGCGCCAGCAGCCAAGTTAGCGTCACAGATACGCAGTATTTT. It yields the protein CASSQVSVTDTQYF.

The table lists this clone with a count of one. The chain combines TRBV6-5 with TRBJ1-2; 7 bases agree with TRBD1. CDR1 and CDR2 (germline): MNHEY, SVGAGI. CDR3 length equals 15 residues. V trimming: 6 bases; J trimming: 2 bases; junction bases outside the gene matches: 9. The CDR3 nucleotides read TGTGCCAGCAGAGGAGAGGGGGCGGGGAACTATGGCTACACCTTC. It specifies CASRGEGAGNYGYTF.

The chain has TRBV9 and TRBJ2-7; tentative D call: TRBD2 (5 bases). CDR1 SGDLS and CDR2 YYNGEE come from the germline V gene. The CDR3 runs 13 residues. Between the trimmed V and J ends, which lost 2 bases and 1 base, there was a span of 7 bases. The CDR3 bases are TGTGCCAGCAGCGTGGGAGATTCCTACGAGCAGTACTTC. Its translation is CASSVGDSYEQYF.

This chain connects TRBV11-3 to TRBJ2-3; D not resolved. The CDR3 runs to 13 residues. V lost 1 base and J lost 6, with 8 bases in between. The germline V gene encodes CDR1 SGHNT and CDR2 YENEEA. CDR3 DNA sequence: TGTGCCAGCAGCTTAGGGTTCCAGGATACGCAGTATTTT. It codes for CASSLGFQDTQYF.

This sequence joins TRBV5-1 and TRBJ1-1, with 9 bases fitting TRBD1. V lost 4 bases and J lost 2; bases outside the gene matches: 3. The CDR3 runs to 14 residues. CDR1 is SGHRS and CDR2 is YFSETQ in the germline V gene. The CDR3 here is CASSQQGANTEAFF. CDR3 DNA: TGCGCCAGCAGCCAACAGGGGGCAAACACTGAAGCTTTCTTT.

V usage is TRBV28 and J usage is TRBJ1-4; D unresolved. Trimming took off 6 bases at V and 3 bases at J, with 11 bases between the two ends. The CDR3 covers 14 residues. CDR1 is MDHEN and CDR2 is SYDVKM in the germline V gene. CDR3 nucleotides: TGTGCCAGCAGCCCCCAGGAGCCTAATGAAAAACTGTTTTTT. As protein: CASSPQEPNEKLFF.

The V call is TRBV10-2, the J call TRBJ2-1; TRBD2 might be the D (6 bases). V was trimmed by 0 bases and J by 0 bases, leaving 15 bases between them. In germline, CDR1 is WSHSY, CDR2 SAAADI. The CDR3 extends over 18 amino acids. The CDR3, as DNA: TGCGCCAGCAGTGAGTCTAATGTAGCGGACCCCTCCTACAATGAGCAGTTCTTC. Its protein product is CASSESNVADPSYNEQFF.

The chain uses TRBV2 and TRBJ2-1; D remains ambiguous. Between the trimmed V and J ends, which lost 3 bases and 6 bases, there was a span of 3 bases. Germline lookup yields CDR1 SNHLY and CDR2 FYNNEI. The CDR3 loop spans 11 amino acids. The CDR3 sequence: CASSDFNEQFF. The CDR3 bases are TGTGCCAGCAGTGATTTCAATGAGCAGTTCTTC. Variable domain in full (rest from reference TRBV2 and TRBJ2-1): EPEVTQTPSHQVTQMGQEVILRCVPISNHLYFYWYRQILGQKVEFLVSFYNNEISEKSEIFDDQFSVERPDGSNFTLKIRSTKLEDSAMYFCASSDFNEQFFGPGTRLTVL.

Sample share makes this clone large. This rearrangement joins TRBV9 to TRBJ1-2, with D unclear. The CDR3 extends over 13 amino acids. The V gene lost 0 bases and the J gene lost 1 base, with 4 bases spanning the gap. Germline-derived CDR1 and CDR2 are SGDLS and YYNGEE. CDR3 bases: TGTGCCAGCAGCGTAGAAGATAACTATGGCTACACCTTC. Translation gives CASSVEDNYGYTF.

The chain has TRBV9 and TRBJ2-7, with TRBD2 as a possible D gene (7 bases). This CDR3 comprises 14 residues. CDR1 is SGDLS, CDR2 YYNGEE, per germline. Between the trimmed V and J ends, which lost 4 bases and 2 bases, there was a span of 13 bases. The CDR3 is CASSRGGAPYEQYF. The CDR3 region has the DNA TGTGCCAGCAGCCGAGGGGGGGCCCCCTACGAGCAGTACTTC.

CDR3 nucleotide sequence: TGTGCCAGCAGCTTCCCGGGACAGGGAAACACCTTC. This translates into CASSFPGQGNTF. The chain combines TRBV7-6 with TRBJ1-2; TRBD1 matches at 9 bases. Trimming removed 3 bases from V and 12 bases from J; junction bases left unmatched: 5. Germline assignment: CDR1 SGHVS and CDR2 FNYEAQ. The CDR3 loop spans 12 amino acids.

This clone has only a few counts. This sequence joins TRBV5-1 and TRBJ2-3; D is undetermined. The V end lost 4 bases, the J end lost 0 bases, and 9 bases lay between the germline ends. CDR1 and CDR2 (germline): SGHRS, YFSETQ. The CDR3 is 14 residues long. CDR3 DNA sequence: TGCGCCAGCAGCGGCGACATCAGCACAGATACGCAGTATTTT. This sequence encodes CASSGDISTDTQYF.

The chain carries TRBV18 and TRBJ1-6, with D possibly being TRBD1 (5 bases). Trimming pared 3 bases from V and 9 bases from J, leaving 15 bases between. Germline CDR1 reads KGHSH; CDR2 reads LQKENI. This CDR3 region has 15 residues. The CDR3: CASSPRDALGSPLHF. The CDR3 nucleotides read TGTGCCAGCTCACCCCGGGACGCCTTAGGTTCACCCCTCCACTTT. Together with reference TRBV18 and TRBJ1-6, the CDR3 gives the full variable domain: NAGVMQNPRHLVRRRGQEARLRCSPMKGHSHVYWYRQLPEEGLKFMVYLQKENIIDESGMPKERFSAEFPKEGPSILRIQQVVRGDSAAYFCASSPRDALGSPLHFGNGTRLTVT.